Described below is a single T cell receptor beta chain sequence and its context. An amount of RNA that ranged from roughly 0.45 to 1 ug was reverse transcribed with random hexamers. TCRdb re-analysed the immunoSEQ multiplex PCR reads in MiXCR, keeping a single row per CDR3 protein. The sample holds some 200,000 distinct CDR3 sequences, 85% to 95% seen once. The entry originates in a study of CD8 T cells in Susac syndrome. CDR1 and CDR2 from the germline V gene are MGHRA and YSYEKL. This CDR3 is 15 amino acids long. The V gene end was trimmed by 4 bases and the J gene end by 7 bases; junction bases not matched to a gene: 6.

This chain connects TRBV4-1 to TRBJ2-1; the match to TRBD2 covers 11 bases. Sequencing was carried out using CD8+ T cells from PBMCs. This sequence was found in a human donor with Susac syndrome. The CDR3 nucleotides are TGCGCCAGCAGCCTAGCGGGAGGGCTTTTGAATGAGCAGTTCTTC. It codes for CASSLAGGLLNEQFF.